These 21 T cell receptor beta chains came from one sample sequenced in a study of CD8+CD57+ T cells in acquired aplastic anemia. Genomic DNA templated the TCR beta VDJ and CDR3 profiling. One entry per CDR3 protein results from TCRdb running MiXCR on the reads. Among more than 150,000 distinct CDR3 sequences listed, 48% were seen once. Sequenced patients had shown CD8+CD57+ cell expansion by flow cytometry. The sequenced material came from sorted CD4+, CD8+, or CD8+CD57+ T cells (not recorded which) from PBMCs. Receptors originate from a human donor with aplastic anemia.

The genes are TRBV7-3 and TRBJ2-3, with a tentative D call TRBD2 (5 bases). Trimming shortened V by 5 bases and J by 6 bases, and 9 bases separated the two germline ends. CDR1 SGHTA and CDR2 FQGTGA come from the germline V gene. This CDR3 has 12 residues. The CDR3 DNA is TGTGCCAGCAGCGCCGGACTGGATACGCAGTATTTT. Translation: CASSAGLDTQYF.

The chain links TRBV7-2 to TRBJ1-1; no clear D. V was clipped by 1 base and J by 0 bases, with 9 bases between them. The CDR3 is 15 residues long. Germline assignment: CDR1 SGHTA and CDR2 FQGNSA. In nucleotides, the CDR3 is TGTGCCAGCAGCTTAGGGGTGGCCTTGAACACTGAAGCTTTCTTT. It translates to CASSLGVALNTEAFF.

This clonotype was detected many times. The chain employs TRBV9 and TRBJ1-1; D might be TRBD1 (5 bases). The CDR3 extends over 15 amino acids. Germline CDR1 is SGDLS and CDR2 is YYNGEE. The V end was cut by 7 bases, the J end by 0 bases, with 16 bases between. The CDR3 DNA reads TGTGCCAGCGACAGAGGGGACCACATGAACACTGAAGCTTTCTTT. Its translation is CASDRGDHMNTEAFF.

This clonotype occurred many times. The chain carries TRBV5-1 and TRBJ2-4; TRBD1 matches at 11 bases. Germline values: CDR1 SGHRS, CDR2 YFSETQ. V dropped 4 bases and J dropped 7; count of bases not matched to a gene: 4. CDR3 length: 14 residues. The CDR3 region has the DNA TGCGCCAGCAGCCCAGGGACAGGGGGGAACATTCAGTACTTC. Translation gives CASSPGTGGNIQYF.

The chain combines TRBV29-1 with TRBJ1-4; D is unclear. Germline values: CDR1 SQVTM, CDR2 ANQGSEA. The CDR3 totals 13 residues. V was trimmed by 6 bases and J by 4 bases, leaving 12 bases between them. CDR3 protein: CSVVVRDNEKLFF. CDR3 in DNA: TGCAGCGTCGTCGTCCGGGATAATGAAAAACTGTTTTTT.

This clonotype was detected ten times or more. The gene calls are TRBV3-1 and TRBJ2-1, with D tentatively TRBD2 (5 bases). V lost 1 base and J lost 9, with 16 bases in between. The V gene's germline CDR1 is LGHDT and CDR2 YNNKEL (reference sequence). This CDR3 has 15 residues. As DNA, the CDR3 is TGTGCCAGCAGCCAAGTTCGAGGGAGTACAAGTGAGCAGTTCTTC. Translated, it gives CASSQVRGSTSEQFF.

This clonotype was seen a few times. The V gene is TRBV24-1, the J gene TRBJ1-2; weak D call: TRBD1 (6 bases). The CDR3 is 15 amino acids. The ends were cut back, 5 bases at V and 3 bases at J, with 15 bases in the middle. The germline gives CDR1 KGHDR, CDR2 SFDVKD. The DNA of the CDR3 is TGTGCCACCAGTGGTGGGGGCGGTTCTGACTATGGCTACACCTTC. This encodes CATSGGGGSDYGYTF.

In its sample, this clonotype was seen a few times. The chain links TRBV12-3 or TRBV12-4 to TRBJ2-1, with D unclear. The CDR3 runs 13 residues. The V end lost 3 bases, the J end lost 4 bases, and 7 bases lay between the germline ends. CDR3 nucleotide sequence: TGTGCCAGCAGTTTGGACGGTTACAATGAGCAGTTCTTC. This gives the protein CASSLDGYNEQFF.

The CDR3 nucleotides read TGTGCCAGCAGCCCCCAATTCGGCCAGCCCCAGCATTTT. Translated: CASSPQFGQPQHF. The rearrangement uses TRBV7-2 and TRBJ1-5; no reliable D call. V lost 5 bases to trimming and J lost 7 bases, with 12 bases between them. The CDR3 runs to 13 residues. The germline gives CDR1 SGHTA, CDR2 FQGNSA.

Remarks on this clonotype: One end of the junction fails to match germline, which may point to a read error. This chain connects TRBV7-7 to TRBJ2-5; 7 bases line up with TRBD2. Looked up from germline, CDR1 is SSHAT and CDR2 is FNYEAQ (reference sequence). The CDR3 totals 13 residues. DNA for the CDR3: TGTGCTAGCAGTTCTAGCGGCCCTGGGACCCAGTACTTC. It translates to CASSSSGPGTQYF.

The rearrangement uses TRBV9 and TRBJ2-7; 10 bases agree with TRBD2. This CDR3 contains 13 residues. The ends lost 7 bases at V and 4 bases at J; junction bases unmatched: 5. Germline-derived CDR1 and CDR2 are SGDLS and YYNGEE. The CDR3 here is CASSGLASYEQYF. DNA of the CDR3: TGTGCCAGCTCGGGACTAGCGTCATACGAGCAGTACTTC.

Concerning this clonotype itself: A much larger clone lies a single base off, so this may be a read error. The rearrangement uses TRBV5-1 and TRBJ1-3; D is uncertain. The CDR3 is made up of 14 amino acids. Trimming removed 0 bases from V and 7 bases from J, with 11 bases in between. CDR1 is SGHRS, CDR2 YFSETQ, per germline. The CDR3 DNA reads TGCGCCAGCAGCTTGGGGTCCCTGGGTAACACCATATATTTT. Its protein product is CASSLGSLGNTIYF. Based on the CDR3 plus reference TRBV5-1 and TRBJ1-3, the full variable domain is KAGVTQTPRYLIKTRGQQVTLSCSPISGHRSVSWYQQTPGQGLQFLFEYFSETQRNKGNFPGRFSGRQFSNSRSEMNVSTLELGDSALYLCASSLGSLGNTIYFGEGSWLTVV.

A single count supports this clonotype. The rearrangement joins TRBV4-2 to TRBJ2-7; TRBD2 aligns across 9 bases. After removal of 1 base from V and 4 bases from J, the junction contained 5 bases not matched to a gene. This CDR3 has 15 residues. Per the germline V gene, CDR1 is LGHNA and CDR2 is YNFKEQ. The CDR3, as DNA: TGTGCCAGCAGCCAAGGGCGGGGGGGCTATTACGAGCAGTACTTC. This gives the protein CASSQGRGGYYEQYF.

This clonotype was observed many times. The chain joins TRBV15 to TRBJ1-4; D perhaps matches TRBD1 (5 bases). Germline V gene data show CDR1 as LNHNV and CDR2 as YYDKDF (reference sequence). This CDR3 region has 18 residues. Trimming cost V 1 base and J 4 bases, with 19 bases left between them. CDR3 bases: TGTGCCACCAGCAGAGGGAGCGGGACCCCAGGCAATAATGAAAAACTGTTTTTT. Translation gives CATSRGSGTPGNNEKLFF.

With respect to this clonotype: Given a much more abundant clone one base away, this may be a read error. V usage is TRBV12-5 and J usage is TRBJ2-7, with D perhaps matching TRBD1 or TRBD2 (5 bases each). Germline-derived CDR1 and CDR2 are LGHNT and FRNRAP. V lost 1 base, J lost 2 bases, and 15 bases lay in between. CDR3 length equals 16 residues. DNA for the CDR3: TGTGCTAGTGGTTTGGAGTCCGGGACGGTGGCCTACGAGCAGTACTTC. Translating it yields CASGLESGTVAYEQYF. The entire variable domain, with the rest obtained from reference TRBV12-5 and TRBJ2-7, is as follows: DARVTQTPRHKVTEMGQEVTMRCQPILGHNTVFWYRQTMMQGLELLAYFRNRAPLDDSGMPKDRFSAEMPDATLATLKIQPSEPRDSAVYFCASGLESGTVAYEQYFGPGTRLTVT.

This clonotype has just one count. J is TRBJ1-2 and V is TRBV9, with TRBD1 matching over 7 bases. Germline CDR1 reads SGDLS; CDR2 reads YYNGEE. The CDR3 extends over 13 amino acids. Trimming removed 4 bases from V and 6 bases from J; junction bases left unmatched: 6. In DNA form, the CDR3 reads TGTGCCAGCAGCCCGGGAGACAGGGATGGCTACACCTTC. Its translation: CASSPGDRDGYTF.

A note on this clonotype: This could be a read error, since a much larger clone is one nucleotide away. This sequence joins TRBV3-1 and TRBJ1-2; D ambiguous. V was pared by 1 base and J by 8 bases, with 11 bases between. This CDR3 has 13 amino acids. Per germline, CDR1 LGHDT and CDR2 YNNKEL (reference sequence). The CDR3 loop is CASSQAGMGGYTF. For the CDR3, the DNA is TGTGCCAGCAGCCAAGCGGGGATGGGGGGCTACACCTTC.

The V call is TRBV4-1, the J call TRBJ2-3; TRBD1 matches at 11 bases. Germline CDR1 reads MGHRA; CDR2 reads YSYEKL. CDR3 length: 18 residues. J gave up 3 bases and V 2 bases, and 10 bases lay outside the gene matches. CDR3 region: CASSQNLGQGARTDTQYF. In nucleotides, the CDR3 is TGCGCCAGCAGCCAAAACCTTGGACAGGGGGCGCGAACAGATACGCAGTATTTT.

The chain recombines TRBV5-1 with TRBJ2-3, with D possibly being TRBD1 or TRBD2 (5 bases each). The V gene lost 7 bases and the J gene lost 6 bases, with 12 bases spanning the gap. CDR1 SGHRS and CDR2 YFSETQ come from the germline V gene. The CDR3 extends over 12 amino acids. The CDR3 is CASGAEGDTQYF. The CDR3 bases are TGCGCCAGCGGCGCCGAGGGGGATACGCAGTATTTT.

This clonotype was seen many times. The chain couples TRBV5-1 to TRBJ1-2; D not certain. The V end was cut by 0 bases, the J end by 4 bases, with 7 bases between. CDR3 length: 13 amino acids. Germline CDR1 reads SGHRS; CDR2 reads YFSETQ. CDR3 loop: CASSLGGSYGYTF. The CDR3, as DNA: TGCGCCAGCAGCTTGGGAGGTTCCTATGGCTACACCTTC.

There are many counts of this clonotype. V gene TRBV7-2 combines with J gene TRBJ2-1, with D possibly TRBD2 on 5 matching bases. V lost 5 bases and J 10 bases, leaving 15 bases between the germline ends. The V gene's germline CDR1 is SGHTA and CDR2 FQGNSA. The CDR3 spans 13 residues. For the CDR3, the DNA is TGTGCCAGCAGCCTCGGGGTTTCAGGAGAGCAGTTCTTC. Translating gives CASSLGVSGEQFF.